This TCR beta chain originates from a study of T cells in Graves' hyperthyroidism and ophthalmopathy. Study outcomes and limitations: In the blood, most expanded thyroid clonotypes above 0.001 appeared as well. For ophthalmopathy, model prediction preceded onset by a median about 6.4 months.

Researchers amplified the TCR beta CDR3 regions from RNA transcripts. During a first-round RT-PCR of the TCR CDR3, the HTBI primer set was used. TCRdb processed the multiplex PCR reads anew with MiXCR; each CDR3 protein has one entry. The sample yields fewer than 550,000 distinct CDR3 sequences, around 24% seen once. The CDR3 loop spans 15 amino acids. The germline CDR1 and CDR2 sequences are KGHSH and LQKENI. J was trimmed by 5 bases and V by 5 bases; bases with no gene match: 8. The PBMCs had their origin in more than 9.5 ml of fresh peripheral blood. This clonotype was picked up many times. The antigen is undetermined.

The TCR comes from a woman under 40 with Graves' ophthalmopathy. The specimen was blood. This chain joins TRBV18 and TRBJ2-2, with TRBD1 matching over 7 bases. CDR3 sequence reads: CASSSGTDLTGELFF. CDR3 coding DNA: TGTGCCAGCTCATCCGGGACAGATCTTACCGGGGAGCTGTTTTTT.